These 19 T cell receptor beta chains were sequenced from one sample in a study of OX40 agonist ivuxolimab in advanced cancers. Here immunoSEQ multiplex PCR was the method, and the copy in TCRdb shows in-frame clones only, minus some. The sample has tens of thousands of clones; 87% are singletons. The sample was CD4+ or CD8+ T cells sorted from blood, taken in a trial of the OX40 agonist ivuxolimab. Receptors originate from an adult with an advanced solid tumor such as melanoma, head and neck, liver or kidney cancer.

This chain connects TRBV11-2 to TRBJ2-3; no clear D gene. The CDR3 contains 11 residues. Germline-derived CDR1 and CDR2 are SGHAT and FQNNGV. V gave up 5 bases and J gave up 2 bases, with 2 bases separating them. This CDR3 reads CASSNTDTQYF. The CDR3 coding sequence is TGTGCCAGCAGCAACACAGATACGCAGTATTTT.

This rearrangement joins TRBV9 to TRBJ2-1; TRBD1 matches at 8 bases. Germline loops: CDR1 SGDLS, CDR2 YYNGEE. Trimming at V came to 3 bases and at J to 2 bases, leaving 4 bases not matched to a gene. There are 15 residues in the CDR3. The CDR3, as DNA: TGTGCCAGCAGCGCGGGACAGGCCACCTACAATGAGCAGTTCTTC. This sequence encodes CASSAGQATYNEQFF.

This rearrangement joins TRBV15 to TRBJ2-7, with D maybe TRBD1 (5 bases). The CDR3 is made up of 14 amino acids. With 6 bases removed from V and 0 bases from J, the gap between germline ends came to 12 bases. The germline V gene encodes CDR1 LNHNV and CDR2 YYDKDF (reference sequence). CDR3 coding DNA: TGTGCCACCAGTTTTGGGGCAGGCTCCTACGAGCAGTACTTC. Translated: CATSFGAGSYEQYF.

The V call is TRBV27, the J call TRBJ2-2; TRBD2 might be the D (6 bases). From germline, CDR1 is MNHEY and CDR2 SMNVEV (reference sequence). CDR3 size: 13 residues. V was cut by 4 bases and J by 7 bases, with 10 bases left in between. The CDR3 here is CASSSRGSGELFF. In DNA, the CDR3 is TGTGCCAGCAGTTCCCGGGGGAGCGGGGAGCTGTTTTTT.

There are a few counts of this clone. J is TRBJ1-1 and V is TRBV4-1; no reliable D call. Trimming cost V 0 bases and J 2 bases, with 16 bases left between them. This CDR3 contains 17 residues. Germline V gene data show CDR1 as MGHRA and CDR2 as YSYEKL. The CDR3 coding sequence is TGCGCCAGCAGCCAAGATATTCCAGGATTTCGAAACACTGAAGCTTTCTTT. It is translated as CASSQDIPGFRNTEAFF.

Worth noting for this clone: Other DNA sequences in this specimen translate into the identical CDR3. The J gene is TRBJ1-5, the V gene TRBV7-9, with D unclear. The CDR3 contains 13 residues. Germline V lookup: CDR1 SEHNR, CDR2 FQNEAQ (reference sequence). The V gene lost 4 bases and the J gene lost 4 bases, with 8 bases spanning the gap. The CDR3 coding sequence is TGTGCCAGCAGCTCCAGAGGGAATCAGCCCCAGCATTTT. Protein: CASSSRGNQPQHF.

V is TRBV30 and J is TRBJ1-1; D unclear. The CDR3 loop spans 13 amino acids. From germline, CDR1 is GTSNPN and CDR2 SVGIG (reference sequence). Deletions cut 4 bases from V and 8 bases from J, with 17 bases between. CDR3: CAWTNAGVGEAFF. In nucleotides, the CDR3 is TGTGCCTGGACGAATGCAGGAGTAGGCGAAGCTTTCTTT. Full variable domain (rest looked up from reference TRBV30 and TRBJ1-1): SQTIHQWPATLVQPVGSPLSLECTVEGTSNPNLYWYRQAAGRGLQLLFYSVGIGQISSEVPQNLSASRPQDRQFILSSKKLLLSDSGFYLCAWTNAGVGEAFFGQGTRLTVV.

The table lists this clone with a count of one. The CDR3 DNA reads as TGTGCCAGCAGTTTAGGCGGGAGCCCCAATGAGCAGTTCTTC. Translated: CASSLGGSPNEQFF. This chain joins TRBV27 and TRBJ2-1, with 7 positions matching TRBD2. Germline CDR1 reads MNHEY; CDR2 reads SMNVEV (reference sequence). This CDR3 contains 14 residues. V shed 2 bases and J 6 bases; nucleotides not matched to a gene: 4.

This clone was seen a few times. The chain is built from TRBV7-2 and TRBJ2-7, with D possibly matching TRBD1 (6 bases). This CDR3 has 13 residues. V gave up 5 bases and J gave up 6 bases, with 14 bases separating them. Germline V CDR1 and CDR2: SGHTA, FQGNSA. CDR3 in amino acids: CASSHDRTAEQYF. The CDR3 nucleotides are TGTGCCAGCAGCCACGACAGGACCGCCGAGCAGTACTTC.

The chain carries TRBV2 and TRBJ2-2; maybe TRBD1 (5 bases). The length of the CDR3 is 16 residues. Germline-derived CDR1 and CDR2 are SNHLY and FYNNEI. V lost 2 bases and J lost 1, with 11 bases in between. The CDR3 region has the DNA TGTGCCAGCAGTGAATTGGGCAGGGTGAACACCGGGGAGCTGTTTTTT. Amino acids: CASSELGRVNTGELFF.

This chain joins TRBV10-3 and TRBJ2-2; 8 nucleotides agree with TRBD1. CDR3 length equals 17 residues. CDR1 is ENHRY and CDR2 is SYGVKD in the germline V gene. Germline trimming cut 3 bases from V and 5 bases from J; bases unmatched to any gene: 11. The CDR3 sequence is CAISDSDRGRGTGELFF. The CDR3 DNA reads TGTGCCATCAGTGATTCCGACAGGGGAAGGGGTACCGGGGAGCTGTTTTTT.

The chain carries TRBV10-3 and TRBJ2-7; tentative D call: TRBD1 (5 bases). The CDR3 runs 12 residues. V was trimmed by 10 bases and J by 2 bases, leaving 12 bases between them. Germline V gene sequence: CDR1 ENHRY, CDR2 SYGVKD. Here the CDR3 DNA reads TGTGCCAGCACAGGAAGCACCTACGAGCAGTACTTC. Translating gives CASTGSTYEQYF.

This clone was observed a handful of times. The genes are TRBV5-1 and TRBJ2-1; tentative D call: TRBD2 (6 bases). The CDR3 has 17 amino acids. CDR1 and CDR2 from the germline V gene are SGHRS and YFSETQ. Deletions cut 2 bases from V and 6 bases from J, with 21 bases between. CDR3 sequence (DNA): TGCGCCAGCAGCTTCTCCCCGACTAGTCCCTTCGGCAATGAGCAGTTCTTC. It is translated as CASSFSPTSPFGNEQFF.

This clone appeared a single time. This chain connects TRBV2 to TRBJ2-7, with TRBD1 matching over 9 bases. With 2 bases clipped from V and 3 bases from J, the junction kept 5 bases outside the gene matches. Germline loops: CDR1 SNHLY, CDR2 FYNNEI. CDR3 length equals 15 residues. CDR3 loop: CASSERGQGFYEQYF. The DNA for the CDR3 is TGTGCCAGCAGTGAAAGGGGACAGGGTTTCTACGAGCAGTACTTC.

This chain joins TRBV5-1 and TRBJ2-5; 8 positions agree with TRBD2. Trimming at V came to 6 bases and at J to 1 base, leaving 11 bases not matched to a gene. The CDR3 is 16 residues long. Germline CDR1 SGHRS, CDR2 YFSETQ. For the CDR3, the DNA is TGCGCCAGCACCTCTTGGAGCGGGAGCCTCCAAGAGACCCAGTACTTC. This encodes CASTSWSGSLQETQYF.

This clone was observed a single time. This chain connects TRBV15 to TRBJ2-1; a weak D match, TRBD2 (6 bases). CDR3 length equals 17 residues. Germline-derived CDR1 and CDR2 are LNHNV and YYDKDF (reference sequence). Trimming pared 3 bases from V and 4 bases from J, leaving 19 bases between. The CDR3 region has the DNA TGTGCCACCAGCAGGGGCGTCGGGAGCGGCCTATACAATGAGCAGTTCTTC. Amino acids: CATSRGVGSGLYNEQFF.

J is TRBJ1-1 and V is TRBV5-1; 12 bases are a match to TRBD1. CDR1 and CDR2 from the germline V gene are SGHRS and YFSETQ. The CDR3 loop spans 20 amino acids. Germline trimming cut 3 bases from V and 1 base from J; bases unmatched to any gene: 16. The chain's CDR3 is CASSSGGQGARVRSNTEAFF. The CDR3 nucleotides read TGCGCCAGCAGCTCCGGGGGACAGGGGGCGAGGGTGAGATCGAACACTGAAGCTTTCTTT.

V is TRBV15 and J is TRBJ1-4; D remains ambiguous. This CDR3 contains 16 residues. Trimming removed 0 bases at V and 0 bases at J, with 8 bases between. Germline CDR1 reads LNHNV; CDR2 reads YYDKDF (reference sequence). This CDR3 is CATSRDRGATNEKLFF. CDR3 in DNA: TGTGCCACCAGCAGAGACCGGGGAGCAACTAATGAAAAACTGTTTTTT.

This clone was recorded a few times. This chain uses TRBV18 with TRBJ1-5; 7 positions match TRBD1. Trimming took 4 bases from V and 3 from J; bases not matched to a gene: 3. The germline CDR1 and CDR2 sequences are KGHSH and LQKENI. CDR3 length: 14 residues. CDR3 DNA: TGTGCCAGCTCACAAGGACAGGCCAATCAGCCCCAGCATTTT. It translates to CASSQGQANQPQHF.